The next 6 T cell receptor beta chains were all read from a single sample in a study of cytomegalovirus exposure and HLA in healthy donors. It was with 60 Vbeta and 13 Jbeta primers that the PCR ran. Clones were sequenced by immunoSEQ multiplex PCR, and TCRdb holds only the in-frame ones, with some missing. This repertoire comprises under 200,000 clones; its ten largest clones make up about 2.2%. Sequencing was done on a sample of PBMCs. The receptors here all came from a man aged 25-45 years in good health and CMV-seronegative.

V usage is TRBV10-3 and J usage is TRBJ2-7; TRBD1 might be the D (6 bases). The CDR3 length is 13 residues. Trimming pared 3 bases from V and 12 bases from J, leaving 18 bases between. Germline V gene sequence: CDR1 ENHRY, CDR2 SYGVKD. CDR3 nucleotide sequence: TGTGCCATCAGTGAATACGGACAGACCGAGGGGTACTTC. Protein: CAISEYGQTEGYF.

The chain joins TRBV10-1 to TRBJ2-1; 12 nucleotides match TRBD1. This CDR3 is 16 amino acids long. CDR1 WNHNN and CDR2 SYGVQD come from the germline V gene (reference sequence). V dropped 6 bases and J dropped 9; count of bases not matched to a gene: 12. The CDR3 nucleotides read TGCGCCAGCAGCCTCCCGGGACAGGGGGCTCCCGGTGAGCAGTTCTTC. As protein: CASSLPGQGAPGEQFF.

The chain joins TRBV10-3 to TRBJ1-2, with D possibly being TRBD1 (6 bases). V was cut by 0 bases and J by 2 bases, with 16 bases left in between. The CDR3 is made up of 17 amino acids. The germline V gene encodes CDR1 ENHRY and CDR2 SYGVKD. CDR3 residues: CAISESRTGHYNYGYTF. Here the CDR3 DNA reads TGTGCCATCAGTGAGTCAAGAACGGGACATTACAACTATGGCTACACCTTC.

This rearrangement joins TRBV5-4 to TRBJ1-4, with 7 bases that match TRBD1. CDR1 and CDR2 (germline): SGHNT, YYREEE (reference sequence). The V segment lost 5 bases and the J segment 5 bases; nucleotides outside the gene matches: 12. The CDR3 has 16 residues. The CDR3 nucleotides are TGTGCCAGCAGTCAAGGGGGCCCGACAGCAAATGAAAAACTGTTTTTT. Encoded protein: CASSQGGPTANEKLFF.

The chain recombines TRBV28 with TRBJ1-2; D is unclear. Germline lookup yields CDR1 MDHEN and CDR2 SYDVKM. The germline V and J ends were trimmed by 6 bases and 6 bases, with 11 bases remaining between them. The CDR3 spans 12 residues. The CDR3 protein is CASRSVLDGYTF. The CDR3 bases are TGTGCCAGCAGGTCCGTTCTAGATGGCTACACCTTC.

The chain is built from TRBV5-1 and TRBJ1-1, with 8 bases lining up with TRBD1. V trimming: 4 bases; J trimming: 0 bases; junction bases outside the gene matches: 5. The CDR3 is 15 amino acids. Germline values: CDR1 SGHRS, CDR2 YFSETQ. Here the CDR3 DNA reads TGCGCCAGCAGCCCCCTGGGACAGGTGAACACTGAAGCTTTCTTT. Its protein is CASSPLGQVNTEAFF.